Listed below are T cell receptor beta chains from one sample, sequenced in a study of T cell responses to AZD1222 COVID-19 vaccine. Repertoires were generated with immunoSEQ multiplex PCR, while TCRdb's copy carries only in-frame clones and drops some. The repertoire holds some 140,000 clones, with roughly nine tenths as singletons. Source: peripheral blood, taken on day 0 of AZD1222 vaccination. These receptors all come from an adult in good health. The CDR3 runs from the conserved cysteine through the conserved F or W. A D gene is named only where the DNA matches it firmly. Some rows have no size entry. The others give once, few or many, or a class for an expanded clone.

CDR3 DNA,CDR3 protein,V gene,D gene,clone size,J gene
TGTGCCAGCAGCCCTGAAGGTATATTCAATCAGCCCCAGCATTTT,CASSPEGIFNQPQHF,TRBV9,NA,NA,TRBJ1-5
TGTGCCAGCAGCGCTGCTAGCAATGAGCAGTTCTTC,CASSAASNEQFF,TRBV9,NA,NA,TRBJ2-1
TGTGCCAGCAGCCACCAGGACTCGCCCTACGAGCAGTACTTC,CASSHQDSPYEQYF,TRBV5-4,NA,NA,TRBJ2-7
TGCGCCAGCAGCCAGGGGGCGTCTGGAAACACCATATATTTT,CASSQGASGNTIYF,TRBV5-1,TRBD1,once,TRBJ1-3
TGTGCCAGCTCCGGCCGGACTAGCGGAGTAGAGCAGTTCTTC,CASSGRTSGVEQFF,TRBV9,TRBD2,NA,TRBJ2-1
TGTGCCAGCAGCTTACCGGTCCGACAGGGTGAAACCGGGGAGCTGTTTTTT,CASSLPVRQGETGELFF,TRBV5-8,TRBD1,NA,TRBJ2-2
TGTGCCAGCAGCCGGTCGCGGAGCTCCTACAATGAGCAGTTCTTC,CASSRSRSSYNEQFF,TRBV7-3,NA,NA,TRBJ2-1
TGTGCCAGCAGTGAATTTCAGGGCCGGAGCTCTGGAAACACCATATATTTT,CASSEFQGRSSGNTIYF,TRBV25-1,NA,NA,TRBJ1-3
TGCAGCTCATCTAGAGCGGTATTAAGCACAGATACGCAGTATTTT,CSSSRAVLSTDTQYF,TRBV29-1,NA,NA,TRBJ2-3
TGTGCCAGCAGCCCCGGGACTAGCGGGAGTGGGACCCAGTACTTC,CASSPGTSGSGTQYF,TRBV11-1,TRBD2,NA,TRBJ2-5
TGTGCCAGCAGTTTAGAGGGGTGGTACAATGAGCAGTTCTTC,CASSLEGWYNEQFF,TRBV27,NA,NA,TRBJ2-1
TGTGCCTGGGGGCCAGGGACCTCGGGGGAAAAACTGTTTTTT,CAWGPGTSGEKLFF,TRBV30,NA,NA,TRBJ1-4
TGTGCCAGCAGCTCCCGACAGGGCCCCTATGGCTACACCTTC,CASSSRQGPYGYTF,TRBV7-2,TRBD1,once,TRBJ1-2
TGTGCCTGCCGGGACAGGGATACCGCTAACTATGGCTACACCTTC,CACRDRDTANYGYTF,TRBV2,TRBD1,NA,TRBJ1-2
TGTGCCAGCAGCCCTAGGGGGCTCGGAGCTTTCTTT,CASSPRGLGAFF,TRBV14,TRBD1,NA,TRBJ1-1
TGCAGCGTATCCGGGACAGGGATCTCTGGAAACACCATATATTTT,CSVSGTGISGNTIYF,TRBV29-1,TRBD1,once,TRBJ1-3
TGTGCCATCAGGTCTGATCGGACAGGGATTGCGAACACTGAAGCTTTCTTT,CAIRSDRTGIANTEAFF,TRBV10-3,TRBD1,NA,TRBJ1-1
TGTGCCAGCAGCTTAGGGTCGGGGGGGACCCCGAACACCGGGGAGCTGTTTTTT,CASSLGSGGTPNTGELFF,TRBV11-3,TRBD2,once,TRBJ2-2
TGTGCCAGTCGAAACTCCGGGCAGCGCTATGGCTACACCTTC,CASRNSGQRYGYTF,TRBV19,NA,NA,TRBJ1-2
TGTGCCAGCAGCTTAGGCGGCTATAGCAATCAGCCCCAGCATTTT,CASSLGGYSNQPQHF,TRBV7-6,NA,NA,TRBJ1-5
TGCAGCGCCTCCGGGACCTATGAGCAGTTCTTC,CSASGTYEQFF,TRBV29-1,NA,NA,TRBJ2-1
TGTGCCAGCAGCCGGGGGGCTGAAGCTTTCTTT,CASSRGAEAFF,TRBV7-3,NA,NA,TRBJ1-1
TGTGCCAGCAGTTACTCAACAGGATCCTCCTACGAGCAGTACTTC,CASSYSTGSSYEQYF,TRBV6-6,NA,NA,TRBJ2-7
TGTGCCAGCAGTTTTGGTGTTACAGGGGATTACGGAACTGGGGCCAACGTCCTGACTTTC,CASSFGVTGDYGTGANVLTF,TRBV27,TRBD1,once,TRBJ2-6
TGTGCCAGCAGCTTCTTAGGAGGGGGAAGCCAAGAGACCCAGTACTTC,CASSFLGGGSQETQYF,TRBV7-3,NA,NA,TRBJ2-5
TGTGCCACCAGCAGACAGGGGTGGCTGAACACTGAAGCTTTCTTT,CATSRQGWLNTEAFF,TRBV15,NA,NA,TRBJ1-1
TGTGCCAGCAGTGACAGGGGGCGGGATGAGCAGTTCTTC,CASSDRGRDEQFF,TRBV6-1,TRBD1,NA,TRBJ2-1
TGTGCCAGCAGCCGCCTGGGAAACACCATATATTTT,CASSRLGNTIYF,TRBV7-9,NA,NA,TRBJ1-3
TGTGCCAGCAGCTCGGGACAGGGGTGGAATGAGCAGTTCTTC,CASSSGQGWNEQFF,TRBV7-3,TRBD1,NA,TRBJ2-1
TGTGCCAGTAGTACTGCGCATGGGGCCAAGGGCAATCAGCCCCAGCATTTT,CASSTAHGAKGNQPQHF,TRBV19,NA,NA,TRBJ1-5
TGTGCCATCAGGTCCTTTGGGAACATGAACACTGAAGCTTTCTTT,CAIRSFGNMNTEAFF,TRBV10-3,NA,NA,TRBJ1-1
TGCGCCAGCAGCCAAGATAGAGGAGGCTCGGGCACAGATACGCAGTATTTT,CASSQDRGGSGTDTQYF,TRBV4-1,NA,NA,TRBJ2-3
TGTGCCAGTAGTATTAGGCAGGGGGCGGACGAGCAGTACTTC,CASSIRQGADEQYF,TRBV19,TRBD1,NA,TRBJ2-7
TGCGCCAGCAGTCGGGTTACCTACGAGCAGTACTTC,CASSRVTYEQYF,TRBV5-1,NA,NA,TRBJ2-7
TGCAGCGTTGAAAAACGGACAGGGAGGTCTGGAAACACCATATATTTT,CSVEKRTGRSGNTIYF,TRBV29-1,TRBD1,NA,TRBJ1-3
TGTGCCAGTAGTATAGGGGAGCGGGAGTGGGAGACCCAGTACTTC,CASSIGEREWETQYF,TRBV19,TRBD2,NA,TRBJ2-5
TGTGCCAGGGAGTTAACCGGGGAGCTGTTTTTT,CARELTGELFF,TRBV28,NA,NA,TRBJ2-2
TGCGCCAGCAGCAGGGACGGGCCGGGAAGGACCAACGTCCTGACTTTC,CASSRDGPGRTNVLTF,TRBV5-1,NA,NA,TRBJ2-6
TGTGCCAGCAGCCAAGATAGGCCGGCAACTAATGAAAAACTGTTTTTT,CASSQDRPATNEKLFF,TRBV4-2,NA,NA,TRBJ1-4
TGTGCCAGCAGCTTGAGACCTAGCGGGAGGCGCGGCCAAGAGACCCAGTACTTC,CASSLRPSGRRGQETQYF,TRBV5-5,TRBD2,NA,TRBJ2-5
TGTGCCTGGGAAAGGGACCATCCCTACACAGATACGCAGTATTTT,CAWERDHPYTDTQYF,TRBV30,NA,once,TRBJ2-3
TGTGCCAGCAGTTATAAAGGGGACATCTACGAGCAGTACTTC,CASSYKGDIYEQYF,TRBV28,NA,NA,TRBJ2-7
TGTGCCAGCAGCTTAGCTGGGCACGACCTCACAGATACGCAGTATTTT,CASSLAGHDLTDTQYF,TRBV7-9,NA,NA,TRBJ2-3
TGTGCCAGCAGTTTAATTGGAGCGGGAGTTGTGGGTGAGCAGTTCTTC,CASSLIGAGVVGEQFF,TRBV28,TRBD2,NA,TRBJ2-1
TGTGCCTGGAGAAATGGACAGTCTCAGCCCCAGCATTTT,CAWRNGQSQPQHF,TRBV30,NA,once,TRBJ1-5
TGTGCCAGCAGCTTGGGGGACGGTGAGCCCCAGCATTTT,CASSLGDGEPQHF,TRBV5-4,NA,NA,TRBJ1-5
TGTGCCAGCAGCGCTCCATTACCCAGCGACAATGAGCAGTTCTTC,CASSAPLPSDNEQFF,TRBV7-9,NA,NA,TRBJ2-1
TGTGCCAGTAGTACTCAAGAGACCCAGTACTTC,CASSTQETQYF,TRBV19,NA,NA,TRBJ2-5
TGCGCCAGCAGCTTGGATCCAGGGGGTTTTATATACGAGCAGTACTTC,CASSLDPGGFIYEQYF,TRBV5-1,TRBD1,NA,TRBJ2-7
TGTGCCAGCAGCTTGGCGGGAGTAAGGTCCTACGAGCAGTACTTC,CASSLAGVRSYEQYF,TRBV5-6,NA,NA,TRBJ2-7
TGTGCCAGCAGTCCGTCGCAGGGGGCGACGGGGACCCAGTACTTC,CASSPSQGATGTQYF,TRBV27,TRBD1,NA,TRBJ2-5
TGTGCCAGCAGCTTAGACAGCTATAATTCACCCCTCCACTTT,CASSLDSYNSPLHF,TRBV7-3,NA,NA,TRBJ1-6
TGTGCCAGCAGCCGTCGGATAGGGCGAGACTATGGCTACACCTTC,CASSRRIGRDYGYTF,TRBV6-5,NA,NA,TRBJ1-2
TGTGCCAGCAGCCAGGACAGCTCTGGAAACACCATATATTTT,CASSQDSSGNTIYF,TRBV4-2,NA,once,TRBJ1-3
TGTGCCAGCAGGGGCTGGGTGACTAATGAAAAACTGTTTTTT,CASRGWVTNEKLFF,TRBV28,NA,NA,TRBJ1-4
TGTGCCAGCAGCTTGGTAGGCATCTACGAGCAGTACTTC,CASSLVGIYEQYF,TRBV5-4,NA,NA,TRBJ2-7
TGTGCCAGCAGTTTATCGGCAGCAAAAGCTTTCTTT,CASSLSAAKAFF,TRBV28,NA,NA,TRBJ1-1